These T cell receptor beta chains were read from a single sample in a study of cytomegalovirus exposure and HLA in healthy donors. Some clones are missing from TCRdb's copy, which holds only in-frame ones; the method was immunoSEQ multiplex PCR. The sample gives 150,000 to 200,000 clones, around 80% of which show up once; under 15% is in the top ten. Sample: PBMCs. These TCRs come from a woman aged 40-49 years in good health and CMV-seronegative. Both conserved end residues are part of each CDR3. D genes are given only for firm matches. Only some rows state a clone size, as once, few, many or a class for expanded clones.

v_gene	abundance	j_gene	d_gene	CDR3nt	CDR3aa
TRBV10-3	NA	TRBJ1-2	NA	TGTGCCATCATGGCGGAAAGTAACTATGGCTACACCTTC	CAIMAESNYGYTF
TRBV28	NA	TRBJ2-1	NA	TGTGCCAGCAGTGGGACTCCCCCCTACAATGAGCAGTTCTTC	CASSGTPPYNEQFF
TRBV7-8	NA	TRBJ1-6	TRBD1	TGTGCCAGCAGCTTAGCCCTGGGACAGAATAATTCACCCCTCCACTTT	CASSLALGQNNSPLHF
TRBV28	NA	TRBJ1-6	NA	TGTGCCAGCAGTTTAAGGGGGTTGACTATCTATAATTCACCCCTCCACTTT	CASSLRGLTIYNSPLHF
TRBV4-2	NA	TRBJ2-3	TRBD2	TGTGCCAGCAGCGACCTAGCGGGAGCTACAGATACGCAGTATTTT	CASSDLAGATDTQYF
TRBV7-2	NA	TRBJ2-7	NA	TGTGCCAGCAGCTTTTTCCACAAGCAGTACTTC	CASSFFHKQYF
TRBV14	NA	TRBJ2-7	TRBD1	TGTGCCAGCAGCCTAACCGGGACAGGGTTCTACGAGCAGTACTTC	CASSLTGTGFYEQYF
TRBV7-8	NA	TRBJ2-3	NA	TGTGCCAGCACTAGAGGCGCAGATACGCAGTATTTT	CASTRGADTQYF
TRBV4-2	NA	TRBJ2-5	TRBD2	TGTGCCAGCAGCCAAGCTTTGCGGGGGGGCCGAGAGACCCAGTACTTC	CASSQALRGGRETQYF
TRBV28	NA	TRBJ1-1	TRBD1	TGTGCCAGCAGTTTATTGAGTAGGGGACAGAGTGAAGCTTTCTTT	CASSLLSRGQSEAFF
TRBV7-3	NA	TRBJ2-6	NA	TGTGCCAGCAGCCCCGGCCAGGCCAACGGCCTGACTTTC	CASSPGQANGLTF
TRBV6-5	NA	TRBJ2-3	TRBD2	TGTGCCAGCAGGGACGGGGGGGCGGGAGATACGCAGTATTTT	CASRDGGAGDTQYF
TRBV2	NA	TRBJ1-5	NA	TGTGCCAGCAGTGATTGGGGGGGGAGACAGCCCCAGCATTTT	CASSDWGGRQPQHF
TRBV4-3	NA	TRBJ1-3	TRBD1	TGCGCCAGCAGCCAGGGGACAGACAGGGGTAACACCATATATTTT	CASSQGTDRGNTIYF
TRBV19	NA	TRBJ2-5	NA	TGTGCCAGTAGTATAGCTGCCAGGAAAGAGACCCAGTACTTC	CASSIAARKETQYF
TRBV7-8	NA	TRBJ1-4	TRBD1	TGTGCCAGCAGCTTAGCGACAGGGTTGAATGAAAAACTGTTTTTT	CASSLATGLNEKLFF
TRBV5-5	NA	TRBJ2-2	NA	TGTGCCAGCAGCTTGCTCTTAATCAGGGGACGAGGGAACACCGGGGAGCTGTTTTTT	CASSLLLIRGRGNTGELFF
TRBV28	few	TRBJ2-2	NA	TGTGCCAGCCGGGACTCTACCACCGGGGAGCTGTTTTTT	CASRDSTTGELFF
TRBV28	NA	TRBJ2-3	TRBD1	TGTGCCAGCAGTTTATTGGGGCTACAAGGGGACAGTGCAGATACGCAGTATTTT	CASSLLGLQGDSADTQYF
TRBV28	NA	TRBJ2-7	TRBD2	TGTGCCAGCAGTTACCGGTGGGGGGGCGAGCAGTACTTC	CASSYRWGGEQYF
TRBV7-2	NA	TRBJ2-7	NA	TGTGCCAGCAGCTTACAGGGTTCTGACGCGCAGTACTTC	CASSLQGSDAQYF
TRBV11-2	NA	TRBJ2-6	NA	TGTGCCAGCAGCTTTGCGGGGCCTGGGGCCAACGGCCTGACTTTC	CASSFAGPGANGLTF
TRBV29-1	few	TRBJ2-7	TRBD1	TGCAGCGTTAGGGACAGCGACTACGAGCAGTACTTC	CSVRDSDYEQYF
TRBV7-6	NA	TRBJ1-1	NA	TGTGCCAGCAGCTACTTTTCCTCGGGGTCAATGAACACTGAAGCTTTCTTT	CASSYFSSGSMNTEAFF
TRBV28	NA	TRBJ1-6	NA	TGTGCCAGCGGGGCGGTCCCTAATGTGGGTTCACCCCTCCACTTT	CASGAVPNVGSPLHF
TRBV19	NA	TRBJ2-1	NA	TGTGCCAGTAGTAAGCGGCGGGGGCCCTACAATGAGCAGTTCTTC	CASSKRRGPYNEQFF
TRBV28	NA	TRBJ2-6	NA	TGTGCCAGCAGTTTGCGGTCAGGGATCCCTGGGGCCAACGGCCTGACTTTC	CASSLRSGIPGANGLTF
TRBV28	NA	TRBJ2-1	NA	TGTGCCAGCAGTCTGGGCAGGTCCCGCCCCTACAATGAGCAGTTCTTC	CASSLGRSRPYNEQFF
TRBV7-3	once	TRBJ2-6	TRBD2	TGTGCCAGCAGCTTATCTAACGGGGGGGCCAACGGCCTGACTTTC	CASSLSNGGANGLTF
TRBV7-6	NA	TRBJ1-1	TRBD1	TGTGCCAGCATCCCCTACGGACAGGGCGGCACTGAAGCTTTCTTT	CASIPYGQGGTEAFF
TRBV7-2	NA	TRBJ1-1	NA	TGTGCCAGCAGCTTACAGCGGACCAGCACTGAAGCTTTCTTT	CASSLQRTSTEAFF
TRBV19	NA	TRBJ2-1	NA	TGTGCCAGTAGTATTCATGCCGAGGACAATGAGCAGTTCTTC	CASSIHAEDNEQFF
TRBV4-3	few	TRBJ2-7	TRBD1	TGCGCCAGCAGCCAAGATTGGACAGGGGTCCTTCTACAGTACTTC	CASSQDWTGVLLQYF
TRBV2	NA	TRBJ2-5	TRBD1	TGTGCCAGCAGTCGGGGGACAGGGATGGAGACCCAGTACTTC	CASSRGTGMETQYF
TRBV7-2	NA	TRBJ2-7	TRBD2	TGTGCCAGCAGCTTAGTGATGGGCGGGGGGGCAAACGAGCAGTACTTC	CASSLVMGGGANEQYF
TRBV7-9	once	TRBJ2-3	NA	TGTTCCAGCAGCCCCGGTGAAGTGGTGTGGACAGATACGCAGTATTTT	CSSSPGEVVWTDTQYF
TRBV7-2	NA	TRBJ2-5	TRBD1	TGTGCCAGCCGGGCAGGGGGCAGGGAGACCCAGTACTTC	CASRAGGRETQYF
TRBV12-5	NA	TRBJ2-1	NA	TGTGCTAGTGGTTCGCGTCCTATCTACAATGAGCAGTTCTTC	CASGSRPIYNEQFF
TRBV5-5	NA	TRBJ1-1	NA	TGTGCCAGCAGCCTGCTGGACAGCATGAACACTGAAGCTTTCTTT	CASSLLDSMNTEAFF
TRBV9	NA	TRBJ2-1	TRBD1	TGTGCCAGCAGCCAAGGACAGGGGGCAACGAATGAGCAGTTCTTC	CASSQGQGATNEQFF
TRBV9	NA	TRBJ1-1	TRBD1	TGTGCCAGCAGCGTAGGTGCAGGGGGCTTTAGTGACACTGAAGCTTTCTTT	CASSVGAGGFSDTEAFF
TRBV7-9	NA	TRBJ2-2	NA	TGTGCCAGCTCCGGGGCGAACACCGGGGAGCTGTTTTTT	CASSGANTGELFF
TRBV7-2	once	TRBJ1-3	TRBD1	TGTGCCAGCAGCTTAACGACAGGGAAGGCTGGAAACACCATATATTTT	CASSLTTGKAGNTIYF
TRBV10-3	NA	TRBJ2-3	NA	TGTGCCATCAGCCTCGGACAAAGCACAGATACGCAGTATTTT	CAISLGQSTDTQYF
TRBV19	NA	TRBJ2-3	NA	TGTGCCAGTAGACCAGGGCTCGCCACAGATACGCAGTATTTT	CASRPGLATDTQYF
TRBV11-3	NA	TRBJ2-7	TRBD1	TGTGCCAGCAGCCCAAGGACAGGGGGCGGCTACGAGCAGTACTTC	CASSPRTGGGYEQYF
TRBV11-2	NA	TRBJ1-6	NA	TGTGCCAGCAGCTTAGGGCAGAATAATTCACCCCTCCACTTT	CASSLGQNNSPLHF
TRBV5-6	few	TRBJ2-2	NA	TGTGCCAGCAGCTTGCCTGGTACAGGGGAGCTGTTTTTT	CASSLPGTGELFF
TRBV5-6	once	TRBJ2-7	NA	TGTGCCAGCAGCTTCCAGGGGATTTCCTACGAGCAGTACTTC	CASSFQGISYEQYF
TRBV4-2	NA	TRBJ2-7	TRBD2	TGTGCCAGCAGCTCTAGGAATAGCGGGAGTTACGAGCAGTACTTC	CASSSRNSGSYEQYF
TRBV7-2	NA	TRBJ1-5	TRBD1	TGTGCCAGCAGCTTGAACAGGGGGCTGAATCAGCCCCAGCATTTT	CASSLNRGLNQPQHF
TRBV27	once	TRBJ2-5	NA	TGTGCCAGTCATACGCAGGGAGAGACCCAGTACTTC	CASHTQGETQYF
TRBV6-6	NA	TRBJ2-2	TRBD2	TGTGCCAGCAGGGGACTAGCGAACACCGGGGAGCTGTTTTTT	CASRGLANTGELFF
TRBV2	NA	TRBJ1-6	NA	TGTGCCAGCAGTGAAAGAGCAGGGGAAAACTCACCCCTCCACTTT	CASSERAGENSPLHF
TRBV7-9	few	TRBJ1-1	NA	TGTTCCAGCAGCTTACGGGAAATCCCTGAAGCTTTCTTT	CSSSLREIPEAFF
TRBV27	NA	TRBJ2-5	NA	TGTGCCAGCAGTTTATACCGGTCCGCAGGAGAGACCCAGTACTTC	CASSLYRSAGETQYF